The 30 T cell receptor beta chains in this list originate from one sample, sequenced in a study of blood T cell repertoires in COVID-19. Sequencing was performed with immunoSEQ multiplex PCR; in TCRdb, only in-frame clones are kept and a portion is missing. The sample has about 240,000 clones, around 89% seen once. The sample consisted of PBMCs or T cells enriched from blood (not recorded which). All receptors come from a woman in her 30s who had recovered from COVID-19.

This chain links TRBV6-2 or TRBV6-3 with TRBJ1-5, with 12 bases lining up with TRBD1. The CDR3 consists of 18 residues. The germline V gene has CDR1 MNHEY and CDR2 SVGEGT. The V segment lost 6 bases and the J segment 4 bases; nucleotides outside the gene matches: 13. CDR3 in DNA: TGTGCCAGCAGCCCCCATCTCGGGGGACAGGGGGCAAATCAGCCCCAGCATTTT. Translating it yields CASSPHLGGQGANQPQHF.

The CDR3 nucleotides read TGTGCCAGCAGAGGGGTTCGCAATCAGCCCCAGCATTTT. This codes for CASRGVRNQPQHF. The rearrangement uses TRBV28 and TRBJ1-5; a weak D match, TRBD1 (5 bases). V was clipped by 6 bases and J by 2 bases, with 8 bases between them. CDR3 length: 13 residues. Germline CDR1 MDHEN, CDR2 SYDVKM.

The V gene is TRBV20-1, the J gene TRBJ2-1; unclear D gene. Trimming took off 7 bases at V and 9 bases at J, with 10 bases between the two ends. CDR1 and CDR2 from the germline V gene are DFQATT and SNEGSKA (reference sequence). The CDR3 is 10 amino acids. CDR3 amino acids: CSGSDGEQFF. The DNA of the CDR3 is TGCAGTGGCAGCGACGGTGAGCAGTTCTTC.

This clone was seen once. V usage is TRBV19 and J usage is TRBJ1-4, with TRBD1 identical over 10 bases. J gave up 4 bases and V 4 bases, and 6 bases lay outside the gene matches. In germline, CDR1 is LNHDA, CDR2 SQIVND (reference sequence). This CDR3 region has 16 residues. This chain's CDR3 is CASSTGTGVGNEKLFF. The DNA for the CDR3 is TGTGCCAGTAGTACCGGGACAGGGGTCGGTAATGAAAAACTGTTTTTT.

The V and J genes are TRBV28 and TRBJ1-2; 9 bases line up with TRBD1. Germline V gene data show CDR1 as MDHEN and CDR2 as SYDVKM. The CDR3 sequence is 15 residues long. With 5 bases clipped from V and 4 bases from J, the junction kept 8 bases outside the gene matches. CDR3 region: CASSLPGQGSYGYTF. The CDR3, as DNA: TGTGCCAGCAGTCTTCCGGGACAGGGATCCTATGGCTACACCTTC.

V usage is TRBV19 and J usage is TRBJ1-2; no clear D gene. The CDR3 has 15 amino acids. V was shortened by 3 bases and J by 0 bases, with 11 bases between the two germline ends. CDR1 LNHDA and CDR2 SQIVND come from the germline V gene (reference sequence). The CDR3 nucleotides read TGTGCCAGTAGTATTAGAACAGCTTCTAACTATGGCTACACCTTC. This encodes CASSIRTASNYGYTF.

The chain joins TRBV25-1 to TRBJ1-5; D is perhaps TRBD1 (5 bases). V was trimmed by 4 bases and J by 5 bases, leaving 15 bases between them. Germline V gene lookup returns CDR1 MGHDK and CDR2 SYGVNS. CDR3 size: 15 residues. The CDR3 loop is CASSAPGRGDQPQHF. CDR3 nucleotide sequence: TGTGCCAGCAGTGCTCCGGGACGGGGGGATCAGCCCCAGCATTTT.

CDR3 region: CASSLPGVRDTQYF. CDR3 nucleotides: TGTGCCAGCAGTTTGCCCGGGGTCCGAGATACGCAGTATTTT. The chain recombines TRBV27 with TRBJ2-3, with D perhaps TRBD2 (5 bases). Looked up from germline, CDR1 is MNHEY and CDR2 is SMNVEV (reference sequence). Between the trimmed V and J ends, which lost 3 bases and 5 bases, there was a span of 12 bases. This CDR3 has 14 amino acids.

The rearrangement uses TRBV7-9 and TRBJ1-4, with unresolved D. CDR1 is SEHNR, CDR2 FQNEAQ, per germline (reference sequence). Trimming cost V 4 bases and J 0 bases, with 6 bases left between them. The CDR3 is 14 amino acids. DNA for the CDR3: TGTGCCAGCAGCTACGGTGCAACTAATGAAAAACTGTTTTTT. Protein sequence: CASSYGATNEKLFF.

This chain uses TRBV18 with TRBJ2-7; 7 nucleotides line up with TRBD1. The CDR3 runs 14 residues. Trimming cost V 1 base and J 6 bases; bases outside gene matches: 6. Germline CDR1 is KGHSH and CDR2 is LQKENI. The CDR3 is CASSPLETGPEQYF. CDR3 DNA sequence: TGTGCCAGCTCACCACTCGAGACAGGGCCCGAGCAGTACTTC.

This chain links TRBV4-1 with TRBJ2-7; 13 positions agree with TRBD2. With 2 bases clipped from V and 3 bases from J, the junction kept 7 bases outside the gene matches. Germline-derived CDR1 and CDR2 are MGHRA and YSYEKL. The CDR3 contains 17 residues. CDR3 bases: TGCGCCAGCAGCCAACCGACTAGCGGGAGGCGGTTCTACGAGCAGTACTTC. Translation: CASSQPTSGRRFYEQYF.

The chain joins TRBV18 to TRBJ1-1, with D unclear. Between the trimmed V and J ends, which lost 7 bases and 3 bases, there was a span of 9 bases. Germline V lookup: CDR1 KGHSH, CDR2 LQKENI. This CDR3 region has 12 residues. CDR3 sequence (DNA): TGTGCCAGCTTCGGGTCGGACACTGAAGCTTTCTTT. This encodes CASFGSDTEAFF.

This chain uses TRBV30 with TRBJ1-2; D uncertain. CDR1 GTSNPN and CDR2 SVGIG come from the germline V gene (reference sequence). The V end lost 4 bases, the J end lost 0 bases, and 15 bases lay between the germline ends. This CDR3 is built from 15 residues. CDR3 region: CAWNTGNIANYGYTF. The CDR3 nucleotides are TGTGCCTGGAATACGGGAAACATAGCTAACTATGGCTACACCTTC. Together with reference TRBV30 and TRBJ1-2, the CDR3 gives the full variable domain: SQTIHQWPATLVQPVGSPLSLECTVEGTSNPNLYWYRQAAGRGLQLLFYSVGIGQISSEVPQNLSASRPQDRQFILSSKKLLLSDSGFYLCAWNTGNIANYGYTFGSGTRLTVV.

The V and J genes are TRBV5-1 and TRBJ1-1, with 9 bases lining up with TRBD1. Germline assignment: CDR1 SGHRS and CDR2 YFSETQ. V gave up 1 base and J gave up 6 bases; unmatched junction bases: 16. The CDR3 is made up of 18 amino acids. The CDR3: CASSLNPGQGRPGAEAFF. In DNA form, the CDR3 reads TGCGCCAGCAGCTTGAACCCGGGACAGGGACGCCCGGGGGCTGAAGCTTTCTTT.

V gene TRBV3-1 (or the pseudogene TRBV3-2) combines with J gene TRBJ1-1, with D maybe TRBD1 (5 bases). CDR3 length equals 12 residues. The V and J ends lost 1 base and 11 bases respectively, with 11 bases between them. The germline V gene encodes CDR1 LGHDT and CDR2 YNNKEL (reference sequence). The chain's CDR3 is CASSQGGDWAFF. The CDR3 DNA follows: TGTGCCAGCAGCCAAGGGGGGGATTGGGCTTTCTTT.

DNA for the CDR3: TGTGCCAGCAGTTCGGGCAGGGAAGGAAACACCATATATTTT. As protein: CASSSGREGNTIYF. The chain carries TRBV6-5 and TRBJ1-3; D is perhaps TRBD1 (5 bases). This CDR3 contains 14 residues. Germline CDR1 and CDR2: MNHEY and SVGAGI. V was clipped by 4 bases and J by 4 bases, with 11 bases between them.

The genes are TRBV10-3 and TRBJ1-1, with 8 positions matching TRBD1. Germline V gene sequence: CDR1 ENHRY, CDR2 SYGVKD. The CDR3 is 16 residues long. The V gene end was trimmed by 2 bases and the J gene end by 1 base; junction bases not matched to a gene: 6. As DNA, the CDR3 is TGTGCCATCAGTGAGATATGGACAGGGTCGAACACTGAAGCTTTCTTT. Protein sequence: CAISEIWTGSNTEAFF.

The gene calls are TRBV27 and TRBJ2-1; D is unclear. Germline CDR1 MNHEY, CDR2 SMNVEV (reference sequence). The CDR3 spans 13 residues. Trimming cost V 1 base and J 6 bases, with 7 bases left between them. The CDR3 nucleotides read TGTGCCAGCAGTTTATTTGGCCGCAATGAGCAGTTCTTC. Protein: CASSLFGRNEQFF.

The chain carries TRBV7-3 and TRBJ2-1, with a weak D call TRBD2 (6 bases). V lost 1 base to trimming and J lost 6 bases, with 13 bases between them. Germline-derived CDR1 and CDR2 are SGHTA and FQGTGA. The CDR3 loop spans 15 amino acids. The CDR3 nucleotides read TGTGCCAGCAGCTTAAATGGGGCGGGAAGCAATGAGCAGTTCTTC. Its protein is CASSLNGAGSNEQFF.

This chain joins TRBV5-1 and TRBJ2-1; D is unresolved. CDR1 is SGHRS, CDR2 YFSETQ, per germline. Trimming stripped 3 bases from V and 11 bases from J, with 18 bases between. CDR3 length: 14 amino acids. The CDR3 is CASSSTRMERQQFF. CDR3 DNA sequence: TGCGCCAGCAGCTCGACGCGGATGGAGCGACAGCAGTTCTTC.

CDR3 region: CASSGIRDRNYGYTF. The CDR3 coding sequence is TGTGCCAGCAGCGGCATCCGGGACAGGAACTATGGCTACACCTTC. The chain couples TRBV9 to TRBJ1-2; TRBD1 matches at 8 bases. Trimming removed 3 bases from V and 2 bases from J; junction bases left unmatched: 6. CDR1 is SGDLS and CDR2 is YYNGEE in the germline V gene. The CDR3 runs to 15 residues.

This clone is a singleton in its sample. V usage is TRBV5-1 and J usage is TRBJ2-3, with unresolved D. Germline loops: CDR1 SGHRS, CDR2 YFSETQ. The germline V and J ends were trimmed by 7 bases and 5 bases, with 20 bases remaining between them. CDR3 length equals 15 residues. CDR3: CASAPQLSEQDTQYF. As DNA, the CDR3 is TGCGCCAGCGCGCCCCAACTCAGCGAGCAAGATACGCAGTATTTT.

The chain joins TRBV4-1 to TRBJ1-1; D perhaps matches TRBD1 (6 bases). The CDR3 is 14 residues long. Germline CDR1 is MGHRA and CDR2 is YSYEKL. V was clipped by 5 bases and J by 1 base, with 11 bases between them. The CDR3 DNA sequence: TGCGCCAGCAGCTCTCAGACAGGGAACACTGAAGCTTTCTTT. This sequence encodes CASSSQTGNTEAFF.

In nucleotides, the CDR3 is TGTGCCAGTTCTAATGTCGGGTCGGCGTACAATGAGCAGTTCTTC. Its translation: CASSNVGSAYNEQFF. V usage is TRBV19 and J usage is TRBJ2-1; D is unresolved. This CDR3 spans 15 amino acids. Trimming took off 8 bases at V and 4 bases at J, with 18 bases between the two ends. Germline V CDR1 and CDR2: LNHDA, SQIVND (reference sequence). Full variable domain (missing parts from reference TRBV19 and TRBJ2-1): DGGITQSPKYLFRKEGQNVTLSCEQNLNHDAMYWYRQDPGQGLRLIYYSQIVNDFQKGDIAEGYSVSREKKESFPLTVTSAQKNPTAFYLCASSNVGSAYNEQFFGPGTRLTVL.

V usage is TRBV5-8 and J usage is TRBJ1-1, with D perhaps matching TRBD1 (5 bases). The CDR3 is 13 amino acids. The V end lost 1 base, the J end lost 5 bases, and 9 bases lay between the germline ends. The germline V gene has CDR1 SGHTS and CDR2 YDEGEE. The CDR3, as DNA: TGTGCCAGCAGCTTGAACAGGTTAACTGAAGCTTTCTTT. Its protein is CASSLNRLTEAFF.

The chain employs TRBV28 and TRBJ1-6; 9 nucleotides agree with TRBD1. Looked up from germline, CDR1 is MDHEN and CDR2 is SYDVKM. Trimming at V came to 2 bases and at J to 10 bases, leaving 12 bases not matched to a gene. This CDR3 comprises 17 residues. The CDR3 DNA sequence: TGTGCCAGCAGTTTAATAGGCTCGGGACAGGGATACTCACCCCTCCACTTT. It codes for CASSLIGSGQGYSPLHF.

V and J are TRBV19 and TRBJ1-4; possibly TRBD1 for D (6 bases). The CDR3 extends over 17 amino acids. CDR1 is LNHDA, CDR2 SQIVND, per germline (reference sequence). The V end was cut by 0 bases, the J end by 3 bases, with 14 bases between. The CDR3 loop reads CASSIDWTVSPNEKLFF. In nucleotides, the CDR3 is TGTGCCAGTAGTATAGACTGGACAGTTTCACCTAATGAAAAACTGTTTTTT.

CDR3 in amino acids: CASSVGSGQSYNEQFF. The CDR3 nucleotides read TGTGCCAGCAGCGTAGGGTCGGGACAGTCTTACAATGAGCAGTTCTTC. This chain links TRBV9 with TRBJ2-1; TRBD1 matches at 7 bases. V trimming: 0 bases; J trimming: 4 bases; junction bases outside the gene matches: 7. Germline assignment: CDR1 SGDLS and CDR2 YYNGEE. The CDR3 covers 16 residues.

CDR3 nucleotide sequence: TGTGCCAGCAGCTTGGGACTAGCTCCGAGCTCCGGGGAGCTGTTTTTT. This gives the protein CASSLGLAPSSGELFF. The chain recombines TRBV5-4 with TRBJ2-2, with 7 bases fitting TRBD2. The V gene's germline CDR1 is SGHNT and CDR2 YYREEE (reference sequence). CDR3 length: 16 amino acids. The V segment lost 0 bases and the J segment 6 bases; nucleotides outside the gene matches: 8.

V and J are TRBV18 and TRBJ1-1; weak D call: TRBD1 (6 bases). This CDR3 contains 12 residues. CDR1 and CDR2 from the germline V gene are KGHSH and LQKENI. The CDR3 loop reads CASKQGRTEAFF. Here the CDR3 DNA reads TGTGCATCAAAACAGGGACGGACTGAAGCTTTCTTT. Full variable domain (remainder filled in from reference TRBV18 and TRBJ1-1): NAGVMQNPRHLVRRRGQEARLRCSPMKGHSHVYWYRQLPEEGLKFMVYLQKENIIDESGMPKERFSAEFPKEGPSILRIQQVVRGDSAAYFCASKQGRTEAFFGQGTRLTVV.